Following are 21 T cell receptor beta chains from one sample sequenced in a study of blood T cells in healthy people across ages. Combining a sample-barcoded 5' primer with a J-beta primer mix, a second PCR ran for roughly 7 to 12 cycles. TCRdb passed the 5' RACE reads through MiXCR, listing each CDR3 protein once. The sample yields around 750,000 distinct CDR3 sequences, 40% to 65% seen once. Sequenced sample: blood. All receptors derive from a man at least 80 years old in good health.

This clonotype was counted only a few times. V and J are TRBV7-8 and TRBJ2-7; no clear D. Germline V gene lookup returns CDR1 SGHVS and CDR2 FQNEAQ. The CDR3 is 13 residues long. V lost 1 base and J lost 5, with 9 bases in between. The DNA of the CDR3 is TGTGCCAGCAGCTTAGAGCTAGTCCACGAGCAGTACTTC. Amino acids: CASSLELVHEQYF. The variable domain in full, completed from reference TRBV7-8 and TRBJ2-7, reads GAGVSQSPRYKVAKRGQDVALRCDPISGHVSLFWYQQALGQGPEFLTYFQNEAQLDKSGLPSDRFFAERPEGSVSTLKIQRTQQEDSAVYLCASSLELVHEQYFGPGTRLTVT.

The J gene is TRBJ1-5, the V gene TRBV11-2; TRBD1 is a possible D gene (6 bases). V was trimmed by 5 bases and J by 5 bases, leaving 13 bases between them. There are 14 residues in the CDR3. Germline V gene data show CDR1 as SGHAT and CDR2 as FQNNGV. CDR3 DNA: TGTGCCAGCAGCGCAGACAGGCTTGATCAGCCCCAGCATTTT. As protein: CASSADRLDQPQHF.

For the CDR3, the DNA is TGTGCCAGCAACCGCCAGGGGAAGAACACTGAAGCTTTCTTT. Protein: CASNRQGKNTEAFF. The rearrangement links TRBV6-5 to TRBJ1-1; tentative D call: TRBD1 (6 bases). This CDR3 is 14 amino acids long. Deletions cut 7 bases from V and 1 base from J, with 13 bases between. Germline CDR1 is MNHEY and CDR2 is SVGAGI.

V usage is TRBV7-8 and J usage is TRBJ2-6; a weak D match, TRBD2 (6 bases). From germline, CDR1 is SGHVS and CDR2 FQNEAQ. The CDR3 totals 15 residues. The V gene lost 7 bases and the J gene lost 2 bases, with 12 bases spanning the gap. CDR3 nucleotides: TGTGCCAGCACCCAAGGGAGGACTGGGGCCAACGTCCTGACTTTC. Protein sequence: CASTQGRTGANVLTF.

The chain is built from TRBV4-1 and TRBJ2-1; 14 bases align to TRBD2. Germline V gives CDR1 MGHRA, CDR2 YSYEKL. This CDR3 comprises 16 residues. The ends lost 2 bases at V and 7 bases at J; junction bases unmatched: 4. This CDR3 is CASSQLGLAGVNEQFF. For the CDR3, the DNA is TGCGCCAGCAGCCAATTGGGACTAGCGGGAGTTAATGAGCAGTTCTTC.

The gene calls are TRBV20-1 and TRBJ2-1; D is perhaps TRBD2 (5 bases). The V gene lost 3 bases and the J gene lost 8 bases, with 20 bases spanning the gap. CDR1 and CDR2 from the germline V gene are DFQATT and SNEGSKA (reference sequence). This CDR3 has 15 residues. In nucleotides, the CDR3 is TGCAGTGCTAGTCCGGCCCGGACTCCGTCAGATGAGCAGTTCTTC. Protein: CSASPARTPSDEQFF.

This clonotype was detected only once. The J gene is TRBJ2-3, the V gene TRBV5-6; possibly TRBD2 for D (6 bases). V gave up 0 bases and J gave up 14 bases, with 19 bases separating them. CDR1 SGHDT and CDR2 YYEEEE come from the germline V gene. The CDR3 runs to 14 residues. CDR3 in amino acids: CASSLAGVEGYAYF. The CDR3 DNA is TGTGCCAGCAGCTTGGCGGGAGTGGAGGGATACGCGTATTTT.

DNA of the CDR3: TGTGCCAGCAGTTACTCGAATCGTAACAGGTGGAATCAGCCCCAGCATTTT. Its translation is CASSYSNRNRWNQPQHF. The chain recombines TRBV6-6 with TRBJ1-5, with TRBD1 as a possible D gene (5 bases). V dropped 0 bases and J dropped 4 bases, with 16 bases sitting between them. Looked up from germline, CDR1 is MNHNY and CDR2 is SVGAGI (reference sequence). The CDR3 has 17 residues.

This sequence joins TRBV6-6 and TRBJ2-7; D is tentatively TRBD1 or TRBD2 (5 bases each). The CDR3 runs to 16 residues. V lost 0 bases, J lost 0 bases, and 12 bases lay in between. The V gene's germline CDR1 is MNHNY and CDR2 SVGAGI (reference sequence). The CDR3 DNA sequence: TGTGCCAGCAGTTACTCGAGGGGATCGAGCTCCTACGAGCAGTACTTC. It specifies CASSYSRGSSSYEQYF.

The V call is TRBV4-1, the J call TRBJ2-2; 12 nucleotides match TRBD1. Trimming removed 2 bases from V and 7 bases from J; junction bases left unmatched: 5. CDR3 size: 16 residues. Germline V gene lookup returns CDR1 MGHRA and CDR2 YSYEKL. The CDR3 DNA reads as TGCGCCAGCAGCCAATTGGGACAGGGGGCCGTCGGGGAGCTGTTTTTT. Its translation: CASSQLGQGAVGELFF.

The rearrangement links TRBV7-2 to TRBJ1-2; a weak D match, TRBD1 (5 bases). The CDR3 loop spans 15 amino acids. Germline V gene data show CDR1 as SGHTA and CDR2 as FQGNSA. V lost 1 base to trimming and J lost 7 bases, with 16 bases between them. The CDR3: CASSLEHSGLAGYTF. CDR3 in DNA: TGTGCCAGCAGCTTAGAGCATTCAGGGTTGGCTGGCTACACCTTC.

This clonotype was seen a few times. The rearrangement uses TRBV20-1 and TRBJ1-2; 8 positions agree with TRBD1. Trimming cost V 4 bases and J 4 bases; bases outside gene matches: 11. CDR1 and CDR2 from the germline V gene are DFQATT and SNEGSKA (reference sequence). There are 15 residues in the CDR3. CDR3 sequence: CSANSPGTGSYGYTF. CDR3 in DNA: TGCAGTGCTAACTCTCCCGGGACAGGAAGCTATGGCTACACCTTC.

The CDR3: CAARASGLQETQYF. The DNA of the CDR3 is TGTGCCGCCAGGGCCAGCGGGCTCCAAGAGACCCAGTACTTC. The rearrangement joins TRBV6-5 to TRBJ2-5, with D perhaps TRBD2 (6 bases). V lost 11 bases and J lost 1, with 17 bases in between. From germline, CDR1 is MNHEY and CDR2 SVGAGI. The CDR3 covers 14 residues.

In this sample, this clonotype turned up a few times. The CDR3 protein is CASRYEETQYF. DNA of the CDR3: TGTGCCAGCAGGTACGAAGAGACCCAGTACTTC. The chain carries TRBV12-3 or TRBV12-4 and TRBJ2-5, with D hard to call. CDR3 length: 11 residues. Trimming cost V 6 bases and J 3 bases, with 5 bases left between them.

The CDR3 DNA reads TGCAGTGCCACGACAGGGGGGGGTGGCTACACCTTC. Amino acid sequence: CSATTGGGGYTF. This chain connects TRBV20-1 to TRBJ1-2; 9 positions match TRBD1. The V gene's germline CDR1 is DFQATT and CDR2 SNEGSKA (reference sequence). Trimming took 6 bases from V and 7 from J; bases not matched to a gene: 6. The CDR3 length is 12 residues.

The chain uses TRBV25-1 and TRBJ1-2, with D tentatively TRBD1 (5 bases). The CDR3 runs to 12 residues. V lost 8 bases and J 4 bases, leaving 11 bases between the germline ends. CDR1 is MGHDK, CDR2 SYGVNS, per germline. The CDR3 loop is CASEDGGYGYTF. CDR3 bases: TGTGCCAGCGAGGACGGGGGCTATGGCTACACCTTC.

The rearrangement links TRBV2 to TRBJ1-6; 7 bases fit TRBD1. The CDR3 has 16 amino acids. With 5 bases clipped from V and 1 base from J, the junction kept 5 bases outside the gene matches. Per germline, CDR1 SNHLY and CDR2 FYNNEI. The CDR3 loop reads CASSKQGKSYNSPLHF. For the CDR3, the DNA is TGTGCCAGCAGTAAACAGGGGAAGTCCTATAATTCACCCCTCCACTTT.

The chain links TRBV12-3 or TRBV12-4 to TRBJ2-7; D ambiguous. V was shortened by 10 bases and J by 7 bases, with 20 bases between the two germline ends. CDR3 size: 13 residues. CDR3 protein: CATQWQLGLEQYF. DNA of the CDR3: TGTGCCACACAGTGGCAGCTCGGGTTGGAGCAGTACTTC.

This clonotype was seen more than once but under ten times. J is TRBJ2-3 and V is TRBV6-6; no clear D gene. Germline V gene sequence: CDR1 MNHNY, CDR2 SVGAGI (reference sequence). The CDR3 extends over 14 amino acids. With 4 bases removed from V and 2 bases from J, the gap between germline ends came to 10 bases. CDR3 DNA sequence: TGTGCCAGCAGTTTCCCCAGTCTCACAGATACGCAGTATTTT. It codes for CASSFPSLTDTQYF.

This sequence joins TRBV11-2 and TRBJ2-1; tentative D call: TRBD2 (5 bases). V lost 0 bases and J 13 bases, leaving 10 bases between the germline ends. The CDR3 length is 12 residues. Germline CDR1 SGHAT, CDR2 FQNNGV. The CDR3 protein is CASSLDISGQFF. DNA of the CDR3: TGTGCCAGCAGCTTAGATATAAGCGGCCAGTTCTTC.

The rearrangement uses TRBV12-3 or TRBV12-4 and TRBJ2-1; D not certain. The CDR3 extends over 16 amino acids. With 6 bases removed from V and 9 bases from J, the gap between germline ends came to 24 bases. Here the CDR3 reads CASSSTAWASRGEQFF. CDR3 coding DNA: TGTGCCAGCAGCTCCACGGCGTGGGCTTCTCGAGGTGAGCAGTTCTTC.